The present T cell receptor beta chain was sequenced within a study of blood T cell repertoires in COVID-19. This CDR3 region has 15 residues. Unmatched junction bases numbered 5, after V lost 3 bases and J lost 3 bases. CDR1 and CDR2 (germline): MGHRA, YSYEKL. Enrollment of patients from Seattle took place during active infection, with longitudinal follow-up. In the authors' workflow: Counts of nucleated cells, estimated from reference gene primer amplification, were obtained. Some clones are missing from TCRdb's copy, which holds only in-frame ones; the method was immunoSEQ multiplex PCR. V and J calls and clone size come straight from that table; D and trimming were deduced from the DNA. Here the sample spans 150,000 to 180,000 clones, 83% being singletons.

Sequences were obtained from peripheral blood. This clonotype originated in an older woman with COVID-19, enrolled during active disease. The rearrangement joins TRBV4-1 to TRBJ1-2, with 9 bases that match TRBD1. The CDR3 region has the DNA TGCGCCAGCAGCCACCTGGACAGGGGAGACTATGGCTACACCTTC. It is translated as CASSHLDRGDYGYTF.